The entry below describes one T cell receptor (beta chain). What it binds is unknown. Patients with other autoimmune diseases, uncontrolled infections, pregnancy or lactation were excluded. These data are taken from a study of Graves' ophthalmopathy and Graves' hyperthyroidism. Study conclusions and caveats: Ophthalmopathy progression cases were predicted by the model with approximately 71% sensitivity and approximately 74% specificity. Blood samples also showed most expanded thyroid clonotypes exceeding 0.001 frequency. Cross-validated, the 13-signature model showed 87.88%/81.08% sensitivity/specificity, and 80%/75% in the test set.

Losses at the gene ends were 7 bases for V and 0 bases for J; bases not matched to a gene: 5. Germline CDR1 reads SQVTM; CDR2 reads ANQGSEA. This CDR3 is 13 amino acids long. As the template, RNA transcripts were used to amplify TCR beta CDR3 regions. Investigators did first-round RT-PCR with HTBI primers, then second-round multiplex PCR. Using its own MiXCR run on the multiplex PCR reads, TCRdb lists one record per CDR3 protein. The sample shows approximately 1.2 million distinct CDR3 sequences, about two fifths of them seen only once. This receptor was obtained from an adult man with Graves' hyperthyroidism. Sequencing used peripheral blood or thyroid tissue (not recorded which). The chain is built from TRBV29-1 and TRBJ1-1; TRBD1 matches 7 bases. Written as DNA, the CDR3 is TGCAGCGCATACAGGGGAATGAACACTGAAGCTTTCTTT. As protein: CSAYRGMNTEAFF.